A selection of T cell receptor beta chains follows, all from one sample in a study of blood T cells in healthy people across ages. Each CDR3 protein is one row after TCRdb ran MiXCR on the 5' RACE reads. Of fewer than 950,000 distinct CDR3 sequences in the sample, about 48% were seen once. Sequenced: blood. The receptors here all came from a man aged 80 or over in good health. Both conserved end residues are trimmed from each CDR3. Size values are once, few and many counts, or a class for expanded clones, and some rows have none.

clone_size j_call v_call cdr3_aa
. TRBJ1-5 TRBV24-1 ATSDHQTGGWGNQPQH
once TRBJ2-6 TRBV9 ASSVGTGAGSSGANVLT
few TRBJ2-3 TRBV5-1 ASSGERGFGTDTQY
. TRBJ2-1 TRBV20-1 SARTGRSYNEQF
. TRBJ1-2 TRBV20-1 SSPTGVLYGYT
. TRBJ1-1 TRBV6-5 ASRRTGGTEAF
. TRBJ2-3 TRBV4-1 ASSHSLGDRYAY
once TRBJ2-7 TRBV28 ACSLSGQGSSSYEQY
. TRBJ2-1 TRBV5-1 ASSLARQGAYNEQF
. TRBJ2-1 TRBV25-1 ASNLAGQSPNEQF
. . TRBV7-9 ASGSGLAGGRETQY
. TRBJ2-1 TRBV7-3 ASSPGLAGDVDEQF
few TRBJ2-1 TRBV7-2 ASSLVSGRNEQF
. TRBJ2-1 TRBV7-6 ASSLSGGAGGNEQF
. TRBJ1-6 TRBV4-1 ASSQEGGGRRNNSPLH
few TRBJ2-5 TRBV11-1 AISRWESGIQETQY
. TRBJ2-1 TRBV2 ASRGPGALGGNEQF
. TRBJ1-2 TRBV5-6 ASTNPRTGYGYT
once TRBJ1-5 TRBV7-2 ASSSGTGIQPQH
. TRBJ2-1 TRBV18 ASSQYREGEQF
once TRBJ1-2 TRBV5-8 ASSLGLRDYGYT
. TRBJ1-2 TRBV29-1 SVESTEDGYT
once TRBJ2-7 TRBV5-1 ASSSTGQLHEQY
few TRBJ2-3 TRBV5-1 ASSLNSGAADTQY
. TRBJ2-3 TRBV29-1 SVVGEVSDAY
. TRBJ2-7 TRBV11-2 ASSAVLSEQY
once TRBJ2-7 TRBV7-9 ASSYPGRGLAENNEQY
few TRBJ2-7 TRBV12-3/TRBV12-4 ASRGVGATYEQY
few TRBJ2-5 TRBV18 ASSPQRITQETQY
. TRBJ2-1 TRBV2 ASWGTSGRGGYNEQF
. TRBJ2-3 TRBV29-1 SEIAGGTDTQY
. . TRBV23-1 ASSSDRELVKETQY
. TRBJ2-3 TRBV6-4 ASKRLAGAFDTQY
. TRBJ1-1 TRBV25-1 ASSEFVGNTEAF
once TRBJ2-1 TRBV12-5 ASGSRSNERF
few TRBJ2-2 TRBV5-1 ASSLAQDFGELF
. TRBJ1-1 TRBV10-3 AISDPFKDTEAF
. TRBJ2-1 TRBV9 ASSAHGSYNEQF
. TRBJ2-3 TRBV20-1 SAGGTTGLSDTQY